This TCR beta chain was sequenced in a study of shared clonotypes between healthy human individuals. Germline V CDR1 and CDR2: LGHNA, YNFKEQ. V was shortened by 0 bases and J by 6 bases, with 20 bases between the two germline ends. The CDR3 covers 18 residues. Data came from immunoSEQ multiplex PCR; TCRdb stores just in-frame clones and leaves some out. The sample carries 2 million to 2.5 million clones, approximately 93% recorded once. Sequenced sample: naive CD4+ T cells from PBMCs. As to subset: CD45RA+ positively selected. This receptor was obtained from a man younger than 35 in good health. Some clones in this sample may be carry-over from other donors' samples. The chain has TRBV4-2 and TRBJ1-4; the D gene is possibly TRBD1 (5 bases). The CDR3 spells CASSQDLTAPNIHEKLFF. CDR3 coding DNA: TGTGCCAGCAGCCAAGATCTGACAGCCCCCAACATCCATGAAAAACTGTTTTTT.